This is a list of T cell receptor beta chains from one sample in a study of cytotoxic CD8 clonotypes in ibrutinib-treated CLL. Clones were read by immunoSEQ multiplex PCR, and TCRdb kept only the in-frame ones, dropping some. In the table there are hundreds of thousands of clones, roughly 70% of which are singletons. The sample in question was PBMCs, obtained after 36 months of ibrutinib treatment. The receptors stem from a human donor with chronic lymphocytic leukemia. The CDR3 runs from the conserved cysteine through the conserved F or W. Fields, in order: J gene, clone size, V gene, CDR3 length, D gene, CDR3 DNA, CDR3 protein. The D gene is left open where the match is weak. Clone sizes are given selectively: once, few, many, or a class where the clone is expanded.

j_call: TRBJ1-1
clone_size: .
v_call: TRBV11-3
cdr3_length: 13
d_call: .
cdr3_nt: TGTGCCAGCAGCCCTAGGGGTGACACTGAAGCTTTCTTT
cdr3_aa: CASSPRGDTEAFF

j_call: TRBJ2-7
clone_size: once
v_call: TRBV7-6
cdr3_length: 15
d_call: .
cdr3_nt: TGTGCCAGCAGCTTAGCGGGGGATAGCTCCTACGAGCAGTACTTC
cdr3_aa: CASSLAGDSSYEQYF

j_call: TRBJ2-1
clone_size: .
v_call: TRBV10-3
cdr3_length: 15
d_call: TRBD2
cdr3_nt: TGTGCCATCAGCGAGCGGACTAGCGGTAACAATGAGCAGTTCTTC
cdr3_aa: CAISERTSGNNEQFF

j_call: TRBJ2-4
clone_size: few
v_call: TRBV5-1
cdr3_length: 13
d_call: .
cdr3_nt: TGCGCCAGCAGAATGATTCCGACGGACATTCAGTACTTC
cdr3_aa: CASRMIPTDIQYF

j_call: TRBJ1-1
clone_size: .
v_call: TRBV25-1
cdr3_length: 15
d_call: .
cdr3_nt: TGTGCCAGCAGTGTACCCAGGGGAGGCGGCACTGAAGCTTTCTTT
cdr3_aa: CASSVPRGGGTEAFF

j_call: TRBJ2-7
clone_size: few
v_call: TRBV5-1
cdr3_length: 16
d_call: TRBD2
cdr3_nt: TGCGCCAGCAGCTCAGGACTAGCGGGGGGGACCAACGAGCAGTACTTC
cdr3_aa: CASSSGLAGGTNEQYF

j_call: TRBJ2-7
clone_size: once
v_call: TRBV6-5
cdr3_length: 14
d_call: TRBD1
cdr3_nt: TGTGCCAGCAGGTCGGGACAGGGTTCCTACGAGCAGTACTTC
cdr3_aa: CASRSGQGSYEQYF

j_call: TRBJ2-3
clone_size: .
v_call: TRBV5-1
cdr3_length: 13
d_call: .
cdr3_nt: TGCGCCAGCAGCTCGGATCCCACAGATACGCAGTATTTT
cdr3_aa: CASSSDPTDTQYF

j_call: TRBJ2-7
clone_size: .
v_call: TRBV11-2
cdr3_length: 14
d_call: .
cdr3_nt: TGTGCCAGCAGCGACACCCCTAACTCCTACGAGCAGTACTTC
cdr3_aa: CASSDTPNSYEQYF

j_call: TRBJ1-4
clone_size: few
v_call: TRBV11-2
cdr3_length: 14
d_call: .
cdr3_nt: TGTGCCAGCAGCTTAGTTCTGGGGGCGGAAAAACTGTTTTTT
cdr3_aa: CASSLVLGAEKLFF

j_call: TRBJ1-5
clone_size: few
v_call: TRBV15
cdr3_length: 12
d_call: .
cdr3_nt: TGTGCCACCAGCAGGGGTGGTCAGCCCCAGCATTTT
cdr3_aa: CATSRGGQPQHF

j_call: TRBJ2-3
clone_size: .
v_call: TRBV4-2
cdr3_length: 18
d_call: TRBD2
cdr3_nt: TGTGCCAGCAGCCGGACTAGCGGGCCTGTTCTTAGCACAGATACGCAGTATTTT
cdr3_aa: CASSRTSGPVLSTDTQYF

j_call: TRBJ1-5
clone_size: once
v_call: TRBV18
cdr3_length: 15
d_call: .
cdr3_nt: TGTGCCAGCTCACCACGGGTGTTGGGCAATCAGCCCCAGCATTTT
cdr3_aa: CASSPRVLGNQPQHF

j_call: TRBJ2-7
clone_size: .
v_call: TRBV7-9
cdr3_length: 17
d_call: .
cdr3_nt: TGTGCCAGCAGCTTAGGGGGGCTTTGGTCGAGCTCCTACGAGCAGTACTTC
cdr3_aa: CASSLGGLWSSSYEQYF

j_call: TRBJ1-2
clone_size: .
v_call: TRBV19
cdr3_length: 15
d_call: TRBD1
cdr3_nt: TGTGCCAGTAGTACGACAGGGGGCTGGGGCTATGGCTACACCTTC
cdr3_aa: CASSTTGGWGYGYTF

j_call: TRBJ1-1
clone_size: once
v_call: TRBV7-2
cdr3_length: 15
d_call: .
cdr3_nt: TGTGCCAGCAGCTTAGCGGTCAGGGAGAACACTGAAGCTTTCTTT
cdr3_aa: CASSLAVRENTEAFF

j_call: TRBJ2-3
clone_size: .
v_call: TRBV6-5
cdr3_length: 14
d_call: .
cdr3_nt: TGTGCCAGCAGTTACAGGTTAAGCACAGATACGCAGTATTTT
cdr3_aa: CASSYRLSTDTQYF

j_call: TRBJ2-1
clone_size: .
v_call: TRBV9
cdr3_length: 17
d_call: TRBD1
cdr3_nt: TGTGCCAGCAGCGTAGCTGTCGGTGACAGGGGCGACAATGAGCAGTTCTTC
cdr3_aa: CASSVAVGDRGDNEQFF

j_call: TRBJ2-3
clone_size: .
v_call: TRBV29-1
cdr3_length: 11
d_call: .
cdr3_nt: TGCAGCGTTGATTGGCTAGATACGCAGTATTTT
cdr3_aa: CSVDWLDTQYF

j_call: TRBJ2-3
clone_size: .
v_call: TRBV25-1
cdr3_length: 17
d_call: TRBD1
cdr3_nt: TGTGCCAGCAGTGACGACAGGGGGGGAATTCGCACAGATACGCAGTATTTT
cdr3_aa: CASSDDRGGIRTDTQYF

j_call: TRBJ2-1
clone_size: .
v_call: TRBV7-8
cdr3_length: 15
d_call: .
cdr3_nt: TGTGCCAGCAGCTCATCCCTCAGCTCCTACAATGAGCAGTTCTTC
cdr3_aa: CASSSSLSSYNEQFF

j_call: TRBJ1-1
clone_size: .
v_call: TRBV18
cdr3_length: 16
d_call: .
cdr3_nt: TGTGCCAGCTCACCAATGAATAACAGGGTGAACACTGAAGCTTTCTTT
cdr3_aa: CASSPMNNRVNTEAFF

j_call: TRBJ1-5
clone_size: few
v_call: TRBV6-5
cdr3_length: 16
d_call: .
cdr3_nt: TGTGCCAGCAGTTACTCTGAGGGTTGGAGCAATCAGCCCCAGCATTTT
cdr3_aa: CASSYSEGWSNQPQHF

j_call: TRBJ1-2
clone_size: few
v_call: TRBV15
cdr3_length: 13
d_call: .
cdr3_nt: TGTGCCACCAGCGAGTCGGACAGTATCGGCTACACCTTC
cdr3_aa: CATSESDSIGYTF

j_call: TRBJ2-1
clone_size: .
v_call: TRBV7-9
cdr3_length: 17
d_call: .
cdr3_nt: TGTGCCAGCAGCCTCAGGGACTTCCTGAGCTCCTACAATGAGCAGTTCTTC
cdr3_aa: CASSLRDFLSSYNEQFF

j_call: TRBJ1-1
clone_size: .
v_call: TRBV7-3
cdr3_length: 13
d_call: .
cdr3_nt: TGTGCCCGGCGGGCAGGGTCCTCCCCTGAAGCTTTCTTT
cdr3_aa: CARRAGSSPEAFF

j_call: TRBJ2-7
clone_size: .
v_call: TRBV5-1
cdr3_length: 14
d_call: TRBD2
cdr3_nt: TGCGCCAGCAGCTTACTAGCGGGGGATTACGAGCAGTACTTC
cdr3_aa: CASSLLAGDYEQYF

j_call: TRBJ1-1
clone_size: .
v_call: TRBV11-2
cdr3_length: 17
d_call: TRBD1
cdr3_nt: TGTGCCAGCAGCAACTCCGACAGGGGAGGGGTGAACACTGAAGCTTTCTTT
cdr3_aa: CASSNSDRGGVNTEAFF

j_call: TRBJ2-7
clone_size: few
v_call: TRBV20-1
cdr3_length: 10
d_call: .
cdr3_nt: TGCAGTGCTAGTATGAATGGGCAGTACTTC
cdr3_aa: CSASMNGQYF

j_call: TRBJ2-2
clone_size: .
v_call: TRBV7-6
cdr3_length: 16
d_call: .
cdr3_nt: TGTGCCAGCAGCTTACTTCGGGCCCCGAACACCGGGGAGCTGTTTTTT
cdr3_aa: CASSLLRAPNTGELFF

j_call: TRBJ2-3
clone_size: .
v_call: TRBV7-2
cdr3_length: 12
d_call: .
cdr3_nt: TGTGCCAGCAGCTTATTGAGCGATACGCAGTATTTT
cdr3_aa: CASSLLSDTQYF

j_call: TRBJ2-3
clone_size: .
v_call: TRBV4-1
cdr3_length: 16
d_call: TRBD1
cdr3_nt: TGCGCCAGCAGCAAACTACAGGGGGCGAGCACAGATACGCAGTATTTT
cdr3_aa: CASSKLQGASTDTQYF